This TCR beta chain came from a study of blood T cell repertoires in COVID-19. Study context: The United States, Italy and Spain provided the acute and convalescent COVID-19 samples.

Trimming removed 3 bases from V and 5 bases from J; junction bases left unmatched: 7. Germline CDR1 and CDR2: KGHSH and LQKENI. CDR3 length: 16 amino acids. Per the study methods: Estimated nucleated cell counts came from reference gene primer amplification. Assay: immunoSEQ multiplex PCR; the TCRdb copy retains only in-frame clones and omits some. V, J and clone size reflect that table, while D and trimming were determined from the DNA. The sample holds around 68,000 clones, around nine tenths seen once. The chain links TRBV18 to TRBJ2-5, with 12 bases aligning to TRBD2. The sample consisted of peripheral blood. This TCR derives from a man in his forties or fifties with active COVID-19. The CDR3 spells CASSPSLAGGWETQYF. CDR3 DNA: TGTGCCAGCTCACCGTCACTAGCGGGAGGATGGGAGACCCAGTACTTC.